The clone carrying this T cell receptor (beta chain) was seen just once. This same CDR3 is encoded by further DNA sequences in the sample. Clones were read by immunoSEQ multiplex PCR, and TCRdb kept only the in-frame ones, dropping some. The table has around 620,000 clones, approximately 96% seen once. The CDR3 loop spans 17 amino acids. CDR1 and CDR2 from the germline V gene are SEHNR and FQNEAQ (reference sequence). J gave up 2 bases and V 2 bases, and 12 bases lay outside the gene matches. The sample originates from a study of shared clonotypes between healthy human individuals. Naive CD8 cells lacked CD45RO, underwent positive selection for CCR7 and left out terminally differentiated effector memory CD45RA+ cells.

The V call is TRBV7-9, the J call TRBJ2-7, with 7 bases identical to TRBD1. The TCR sequence derives from a woman in her twenties or thirties in good health. The sample was naive CD8+ T cells sorted from blood. The CDR3 nucleotides read TGTGCCAGCAGCTTAACCACCCTCGGGACAGTGCCCTACGAGCAGTACTTC. This codes for CASSLTTLGTVPYEQYF.